This T cell receptor (beta chain) was identified during a study of low-dose radiotherapy and immunotherapy resistance in tumors. Both a constant-region primer and a V-primer adapter served to amplify TCRs across 15 to 25 PCR cycles. The isolated mRNA underwent amplification through in vitro transcription. TCRdb processed the reads anew with MiXCR; each CDR3 protein has one entry. The sample holds about 47,000 distinct CDR3 sequences, about 11% seen once. This clonotype was recorded only once. A far larger clone is one base from this, pointing to a likely read error. Indicated time point: before trial treatment. The CDR3 length is 12 residues. V lost 4 bases and J 6 bases, leaving 7 bases between the germline ends. The V gene's germline CDR1 is SGHDT and CDR2 YYEEEE.

This chain uses TRBV5-6 with TRBJ2-2; D unclear. The TCR was taken from a female donor with ovarian cancer. Sequenced here: PBMCs, sampled before treatment. As DNA, the CDR3 is TGTGCCAGCAGCCCGCCGCCCGGGGAGCTGTTTTTT. This translates into CASSPPPGELFF.